This T cell receptor beta chain was recorded in a study of cytomegalovirus exposure and HLA in healthy donors (dated by TCRdb to 2016 to 2017). With regard to the full study: An earlier analysis of approximately 590 of the donors reported approximately 300 Gb of sequence data and more than 90 million unique TCR beta sequences from 190 million or so T cells. An early release that covered roughly 600 HLA-typed donors contained about 290 gigabases of sequencing data and some 87 million unique TCR sequences. Among the roughly 400 genotyped donors, approximately 76% belonged to the genetic ancestry cluster associated with self-reported Caucasian donors. The study aimed to test whether cataloging public T cell receptors could reveal signatures of past pathogen exposure. The study profiled the T cell repertoires of fewer than 850 subjects by immunosequencing and related them to cytomegalovirus serostatus. Along with the roughly 700-subject first cohort, a separate validation cohort of over 90 different subjects was used. High-throughput TCR immunosequencing, statistical association of individual TCRs with disease status, and machine learning were combined to predict cytomegalovirus infection status. A later analysis re-examined previously published TCR beta repertoires from about 670 donors and added high-resolution HLA genotyping to investigate patterns of TCR occurrence. Rather than drawing on any new phenotypic data, the later analysis identified candidate immune exposures from TCR beta sequences and the way those sequences occurred across donors. An earlier analysis of several hundred of the donors used high-throughput TCR beta sequencing to judge whether each TCR beta V gene segment behaved as functional or pseudogenic. Donor age, sex, ethnicity and CMV serostatus were compiled alongside the repertoire data. A later genetic analysis took genome-wide SNP genotypes for about 55% of the roughly 700 donors and used that subset as a discovery cohort. All discovery cohort repertoires had been generated using a single sequencing platform. Both class I and class II loci were covered by HLA typing, at four-digit resolution. Typing coverage differed by locus: A, B, C, DRB1 and DQB1 were typed in about 629-640 donors, DQA1 in about 560, DPA1 in some 610, and DPB1 in 450 to 490. Several DR-DQ haplotypes were handled as single units for association and clustering, since linkage in the cohort was strong. Among roughly 400 genotyped donors of the cohort, an average of about 240,000 unique TCR beta nucleotide sequences were sequenced per donor, roughly 20% of them non-productive. The investigation overall reported the following: In a later analysis, the rate of TCR association differed among HLA loci, with DRB1 alleles having the most associated TCRs and HLA-C alleles having the fewest. A cluster of highly shared sequence variants was judged likely to be a technical artifact of the sequencing pipeline. Because counts were too low, fewer than 20 rarely observed V segments, including chromosome 9 orphons, were excluded from the earlier analysis of about 500 of the donors. While some public TCRs were present in many individuals, most TCR sequences turned up only very rarely across donors. Only TCR beta chains were sequenced in this cohort, and the absence of alpha or paired-chain data limited detectable features. Because some donors lacked HLA typing at each locus, the association tests relied only on the typed subset. The only immune exposure information available for the cohort was CMV serostatus. A further reported finding was that TCR beta sequences accurately predicted the HLA-A and HLA-B alleles for most subjects in the first cohort. Strong co-occurrence of HLA alleles, especially DR and DQ, made assigning TCR associations to individual alleles difficult. In vitro tests confirmed that a few of the cytomegalovirus-associated TCR beta chains recognize cytomegalovirus antigens. According to a later genetic analysis, donors in an Asian-associated ancestry cluster had fewer N-insertions in productive TCRs than the approximately 690-donor mean. Broadly in line with IMGT annotations, most TCR beta V segments showed up in productive rearrangements about 87% or about 30% of the time in an earlier analysis of around 550 of the donors. A total of about 180 TCR beta chains were listed by the study as associated with cytomegalovirus. Some IMGT-functional V segments, including TRBV6-2 and TRBV6-3, could not be distinguished by the 87-base-pair reads and were therefore excluded. According to a later analysis, most CMV-associated TCR beta chains appeared to be HLA-restricted, and the HLA associations seemed to be driven largely by CMV exposure. Sequencing depth was assumed to be roughly uniform across donors in the presence/absence analyses, though that assumption may not hold. In a later analysis, HLA-associated TCR beta chains were found to be more clonally expanded and to have lower generation probabilities than equally common non-associated chains. Correlated functional status among segregating V segments might reflect linkage disequilibrium, but an unknown experimental factor could not be ruled out. According to the authors, the approach could potentially be generalized to other disease states and immunological phenotypes. A later analysis reported that several top co-occurrence clusters appeared linked to parvovirus B19, influenza, CMV and Epstein-Barr virus. V-gene and J-gene trimming of TCR beta chains was associated with a missense DCLRE1C variant in a later genetic analysis, and the association was replicated in an independent cohort. Specific HLA alleles were associated with 15,000 to 20,000 TCR beta sequences at a false discovery rate of 0.05 in a later analysis. Cytomegalovirus status was reported to be diagnosed by the classifier with high specificity and sensitivity in both the original and validation cohorts.

The cohort consisted of 650 to 700 healthy bone marrow donors. Cohort members were all nominally healthy when sampled, although unrecorded immune exposures were likely present. The donor was CMV seropositive and belonged to the group of 250 to 300 seropositive cohort members. Every donor gave a peripheral blood sample, and the peripheral blood mononuclear cells from that sample were used for TCR beta sequencing. The Qiagen DNeasy Blood Extraction Kit was used to extract genomic DNA from the blood cell samples. The germline V gene (reference sequence) sets CDR1 to WNHNN and CDR2 to SYGVQD. The CDR3 numbers 19 residues from cysteine through phenylalanine. Only the CDR3 region is kept as DNA, spanning 57 bases read in frame from base 1. V gives up 2 bases and J gives up 2 bases, and the segment between their germline ends measures 24 bases. Of note for this clone: No cognate antigen has been identified for it. Qualities for individual bases were not recorded, and no much larger clone is one base off.

Library preparation used the immunoSEQ multiplex PCR assay. A mixture of 60 forward primers for TCR Vbeta segments and 13 reverse primers for TCR Jbeta segments was used in the multiplex PCR. A multiplex PCR assay on genomic DNA amplified the CDR3 region of rearranged TCR beta genes. The amplified TCR beta libraries were sequenced on the Illumina HiSeq System as 87-base-pair reads. In the source study's methods: A later analysis counted about 80 million unique TCR beta chains across the 500 to 850 repertoires, and about 10 million of these chains were shared by at least two donors. To remove PCR and sequencing errors, raw reads were error-corrected and collapsed into unique sequences using a nearest-neighbor algorithm that merged closely related sequences. To assign V, D and J gene segments, CDR3 sequences were aligned to IMGT reference sequences. For a sequence to be retained, a match of at least six nucleotides was required to both a V gene segment and a J gene segment. A rearrangement counted as productive if the CDR3 had no stop codons and remained in frame with V and J, and every other rearrangement counted as non-productive. Following IMGT convention, CDR3 was defined as the stretch from the second conserved V-encoded cysteine up to the conserved J-encoded phenylalanine. In an earlier analysis of around 600 of the donors, sequences lacking an unambiguous match to a single V gene segment were excluded. In an earlier analysis of 587 of the donors, V segments were called functional above 56.7% productive rearrangements and were called segregating when the between-donor standard deviation exceeded 5%. A statistical classification framework was built for diagnosing cytomegalovirus status from the catalog of TCR beta chain sequences. In a later analysis, TCR nucleotide sequences were compared against IMGT/GENE-DB human TR gene sequences so that V and J genes could be assigned. A later analysis assigned CDR3 sequences and most-parsimonious VDJ recombination scenarios with the TCRdist pipeline. A later analysis defined each TCR beta chain by its CDR3 amino acid sequence plus V-gene family, and excluded reads lacking a unique V-gene family. A later analysis removed 500 to 650 highly shared, low-generation-probability nucleotide sequences to deal with suspected cross-contamination and a sequencing artifact. For each public chain, a later analysis derived a clonal expansion index from normalized ranks of inferred template counts within each repertoire. In a later analysis, generation probabilities were computed using a VDJ recombination model fitted to out-of-frame rearrangements, and the results were checked against IGoR. In a later analysis, hypergeometric tests were used to score TCR-TCR, TCR-HLA and TCR-CMV co-occurrence, with a repertoire-size bias correction applied to TCR pairs. In a later analysis, false discovery rates were estimated by permuting HLA or CMV assignments 20 times. A later analysis grouped co-occurring TCRs with DBSCAN, adding TCRdist sequence similarity when clustering within HLA-allele-positive subsets. Repertoires with fewer than 30,000 or more than 120,000 public chains were left out of co-occurrence clustering, as were five repertoires with anomalous nucleotide sharing. TCRdb re-hosts the immuneACCESS table, in-frame sequences only. Its copies lack some clones; in the studies checked, an unresolved V gene accounts for under half of them, and the cause for the rest is not known. The DNA gave D and trimming, while V, J and clone size come from that table. The sample contains 150,000 or so clones, more than 70% of them found a single time. Roughly 7.6% of the sample goes to the ten largest clones.

The chain is encoded by TRBV10-1 joined to TRBJ2-5; the D region possibly corresponds to TRBD2 (5 bases align). The clonotype originates from a woman aged 40 to 49 in good health and CMV-seropositive. Sequenced sample: PBMCs. The nucleotides read TGCGCCAGCAGTGAGGGTACAAAGCCCCAGCGGAGAACACAAGAGACCCAGTACTTC. The encoded protein is CASSEGTKPQRRTQETQYF.